These 21 T cell receptor beta chains were all obtained from the same sample, sequenced in a study of blood T cell repertoires in COVID-19. Repertoires were generated with immunoSEQ multiplex PCR, while TCRdb's copy carries only in-frame clones and drops some. The table lists about 270,000 clones, about 87% of them singletons, with around 7.8% in the top ten. The sequenced sample was peripheral blood. These receptors came from a human donor in a cohort sampled during active COVID-19.

The chain uses TRBV19 and TRBJ1-6; D remains unclear. Germline CDR1 and CDR2: LNHDA and SQIVND (reference sequence). Trimming removed 4 bases at V and 8 bases at J, with 12 bases between. The CDR3 has 14 residues. CDR3 amino acids: CASSTLKRDSPLHF. In DNA form, the CDR3 reads TGTGCCAGTAGTACCCTTAAAAGAGATTCACCCCTCCACTTT.

CDR3 amino acids: CASSLVTGEETQYF. CDR3 coding DNA: TGCGCCAGCAGCTTGGTTACAGGGGAGGAGACCCAGTACTTC. This chain uses TRBV5-1 with TRBJ2-5; the match to TRBD1 covers 7 bases. Looked up from germline, CDR1 is SGHRS and CDR2 is YFSETQ. This CDR3 comprises 14 residues. The trim removed 0 bases at V and 5 bases at J, leaving 4 bases unmatched. The whole variable domain, filled in from reference TRBV5-1 and TRBJ2-5, reads KAGVTQTPRYLIKTRGQQVTLSCSPISGHRSVSWYQQTPGQGLQFLFEYFSETQRNKGNFPGRFSGRQFSNSRSEMNVSTLELGDSALYLCASSLVTGEETQYFGPGTRLLVL.

This chain uses TRBV6-5 with TRBJ2-1; the D gene is possibly TRBD2 (6 bases). Germline V gene sequence: CDR1 MNHEY, CDR2 SVGAGI. This CDR3 has 15 residues. V lost 5 bases to trimming and J lost 6 bases, with 17 bases between them. The CDR3 sequence is CASSPRGSFANEQFF. The CDR3 DNA reads as TGTGCCAGCAGTCCTCGGGGGTCCTTCGCCAATGAGCAGTTCTTC.

The rearrangement links TRBV13 to TRBJ1-1; tentatively, D is TRBD1 (6 bases). This CDR3 spans 15 amino acids. Germline CDR1 PRHDT, CDR2 FYEKMQ (reference sequence). V was clipped by 5 bases and J by 1 base, with 14 bases between them. The CDR3 coding sequence is TGTGCCAGCAGCATAATAGGGGGTACGAACACTGAAGCTTTCTTT. Protein: CASSIIGGTNTEAFF.

This clone was counted a few times. The rearrangement joins TRBV28 to TRBJ1-6; D ambiguous. The germline V gene has CDR1 MDHEN and CDR2 SYDVKM. The CDR3 runs to 16 residues. Trimming shortened V by 4 bases and J by 8 bases, and 18 bases separated the two germline ends. The DNA of the CDR3 is TGTGCCAGCAGTTCCCTCAGAGGTATTGGCGATTCACCCCTCCACTTT. This codes for CASSSLRGIGDSPLHF.

This chain links TRBV21-1 with TRBJ1-2; the table names TRBD1, a call not compared with the DNA. TRBV21-1 is a listed pseudogene. The CDR3 consists of 13 residues. CDR3 in DNA: TGTGCCAGCAGCAGAGGACAGGGAGAGGGCTACACCTTC. It codes for CASSRGQGEGYTF.

The J gene is TRBJ2-5, the V gene TRBV7-2; TRBD1 might be the D (6 bases). This CDR3 contains 15 residues. The ends were cut back, 5 bases at V and 4 bases at J, with 17 bases in the middle. CDR1 and CDR2 (germline): SGHTA, FQGNSA. CDR3 sequence: CASSRGLGSGETQYF. CDR3 DNA sequence: TGTGCCAGCAGCAGGGGGTTGGGGAGTGGAGAGACCCAGTACTTC.

The chain recombines TRBV14 with TRBJ2-1; D gene unclear. V was trimmed by 3 bases and J by 4 bases, leaving 4 bases between them. The CDR3 covers 12 residues. Germline V gene sequence: CDR1 SGHDN, CDR2 FVKESK. CDR3 DNA sequence: TGTGCCAGCAGCCAGAGATACAATGAGCAGTTCTTC. Residues: CASSQRYNEQFF. Looking up the rest from reference TRBV14 and TRBJ2-1 gives the full variable domain: EAGVTQFPSHSVIEKGQTVTLRCDPISGHDNLYWYRRVMGKEIKFLLHFVKESKQDESGMPNNRFLAERTGGTYSTLKVQPAELEDSGVYFCASSQRYNEQFFGPGTRLTVL.

This clone was counted once. The V call is TRBV18, the J call TRBJ2-3; 8 bases fit TRBD2. CDR1 is KGHSH, CDR2 LQKENI, per germline. V trimming: 2 bases; J trimming: 6 bases; junction bases outside the gene matches: 4. There are 14 residues in the CDR3. CDR3 coding DNA: TGTGCCAGCTCACCAATTGGGACTAGGGATACGCAGTATTTT. Protein: CASSPIGTRDTQYF.

This chain links TRBV7-3 with TRBJ2-1, with D tentatively TRBD2 (6 bases). The V end lost 0 bases, the J end lost 8 bases, and 14 bases lay between the germline ends. The germline V gene encodes CDR1 SGHTA and CDR2 FQGTGA. The CDR3 has 15 amino acids. CDR3 sequence (DNA): TGTGCCAGCAGCTTAACTAGCGGCCGAGTCGATGAGCAGTTCTTC. Translating it yields CASSLTSGRVDEQFF.

The chain couples TRBV19 to TRBJ1-6; 9 bases agree with TRBD1. Germline lookup yields CDR1 LNHDA and CDR2 SQIVND (reference sequence). V dropped 6 bases and J dropped 7; count of bases not matched to a gene: 10. There are 16 residues in the CDR3. The CDR3 DNA follows: TGTGCCAGTAGCGACAGGGGGAGCTTGGGCAATTCACCCCTCCACTTT. This translates into CASSDRGSLGNSPLHF.

V gene TRBV27 combines with J gene TRBJ2-1, with 7 bases matching TRBD2. This CDR3 is 14 amino acids long. The germline V gene has CDR1 MNHEY and CDR2 SMNVEV (reference sequence). V was clipped by 2 bases and J by 7 bases; unmatched bases: 5. The CDR3 loop is CASSLAGEENEQFF. Here the CDR3 DNA reads TGTGCCAGCAGTTTAGCGGGAGAGGAAAATGAGCAGTTCTTC.

The chain combines TRBV4-3 with TRBJ2-7; no clear D. In germline, CDR1 is LGHNA, CDR2 YSLEER. The CDR3 sequence is 13 residues long. The V end was cut by 0 bases, the J end by 4 bases, with 7 bases between. CDR3 in amino acids: CASSQEVGYEQYF. CDR3 nucleotides: TGCGCCAGCAGCCAAGAGGTCGGTTACGAGCAGTACTTC.

The rearrangement uses TRBV6-6 and TRBJ1-1, with unresolved D. The CDR3 totals 15 residues. The germline CDR1 and CDR2 sequences are MNHNY and SVGAGI (reference sequence). The V end was cut by 7 bases, the J end by 1 base, with 16 bases between. In nucleotides, the CDR3 is TGTGCCAGCACCCAGGTGACGAGTCGGAACACTGAAGCTTTCTTT. Encoded protein: CASTQVTSRNTEAFF.

The J gene is TRBJ1-3, the V gene TRBV4-1; 8 positions match TRBD1. V was pared by 0 bases and J by 0 bases, with 7 bases of the junction left unmatched. This CDR3 is built from 18 residues. Germline CDR1 MGHRA, CDR2 YSYEKL. DNA for the CDR3: TGCGCCAGCAGCCAAGACCCGGGACAGGCCGTCTCTGGAAACACCATATATTTT. Translating gives CASSQDPGQAVSGNTIYF.

The chain has TRBV9 and TRBJ2-7; TRBD1 is a possible D gene (6 bases). Between the trimmed V and J ends, which lost 0 bases and 5 bases, there was a span of 18 bases. This CDR3 region has 16 residues. CDR1 is SGDLS and CDR2 is YYNGEE in the germline V gene. DNA for the CDR3: TGTGCCAGCAGCGTAGCCGCGACAGGCCCACCCCACGAGCAGTACTTC. As protein: CASSVAATGPPHEQYF.

The V and J genes are TRBV16 and TRBJ1-1, with TRBD1 matching 9 bases. The V and J ends lost 0 bases and 4 bases, in that order; junction bases with no gene match: 3. The germline gives CDR1 KGHSY, CDR2 FQNENV. The CDR3 has 15 amino acids. The CDR3 DNA reads TGTGCCAGCAGCCAATCGCCGACAGGGGGCACTGAAGCTTTCTTT. This encodes CASSQSPTGGTEAFF.

The V call is TRBV15, the J call TRBJ2-1, with D possibly matching TRBD1 (7 bases). CDR1 is LNHNV, CDR2 YYDKDF, per germline (reference sequence). The V end lost 0 bases, the J end lost 7 bases, and 13 bases lay between the germline ends. The CDR3 totals 15 residues. CDR3: CATSRDQGGGNEQFF. The DNA for the CDR3 is TGTGCCACCAGCAGAGATCAGGGGGGAGGAAATGAGCAGTTCTTC.

The rearrangement joins TRBV3-1 (or the pseudogene TRBV3-2) to TRBJ2-6, with TRBD1 matching over 10 bases. V gave up 4 bases and J gave up 0 bases; unmatched junction bases: 3. The CDR3 runs to 17 residues. Germline V gives CDR1 LGHDT, CDR2 YNNKEL (reference sequence). CDR3 nucleotide sequence: TGTGCCAGCAGCCCCGGGACAGGGGTCTCTGGGGCCAACGTCCTGACTTTC. Translation gives CASSPGTGVSGANVLTF.

This sequence joins TRBV2 and TRBJ1-2; maybe TRBD1 (6 bases). The CDR3 is 12 residues long. Germline CDR1 reads SNHLY; CDR2 reads FYNNEI. Trimming removed 8 bases from V and 5 bases from J, with 12 bases in between. The CDR3 spells CASQDSRYGYTF. CDR3 bases: TGTGCCAGCCAGGACAGCCGTTATGGCTACACCTTC.

In the case of this clone: Other DNA sequences in the same sample also yield this CDR3. This chain links TRBV6-5 with TRBJ2-1, with 10 bases that match TRBD2. The CDR3 runs to 14 residues. Germline values: CDR1 MNHEY, CDR2 SVGAGI. J lost 4 bases, V lost 6 bases, and 3 bases had no gene match. The CDR3 here is CASSRLAGYNEQFF. CDR3 nucleotide sequence: TGTGCCAGCAGCAGACTAGCGGGTTACAATGAGCAGTTCTTC.